In this sample, the clone carrying this T cell receptor (beta chain) turned up once. Amplification yielded TCR beta CDR3 regions, with RNA transcripts as the source. First-round RT-PCR with HTBI primers amplified the TCR CDR3 region. Each CDR3 protein is one row after TCRdb ran MiXCR on the multiplex PCR reads. Of roughly 250,000 distinct CDR3 sequences in the sample, 13% to 15% are singletons; the top ten hold roughly 13%. The source of the sample is a study of T cells in Graves' hyperthyroidism and ophthalmopathy. Across the whole study: Staff took peripheral blood when the initial diagnosis was made, before any treatment began.

Trimming took 0 bases from V and 0 from J, leaving 10 bases between them. Germline-derived CDR1 and CDR2 are SGHKS and YYEKEE (reference sequence). The CDR3 is 17 amino acids. This clonotype was obtained from a woman aged 40-49 years with Graves' hyperthyroidism that later progressed to Graves' ophthalmopathy. The source material was blood. The rearrangement uses TRBV5-5 and TRBJ1-6; D gene uncertain. The CDR3 sequence is CASSLEDRSSYNSPLHF. The CDR3 DNA sequence: TGTGCCAGCAGCTTGGAAGACCGAAGCTCCTATAATTCACCCCTCCACTTT.